These 29 T cell receptor beta chains came from one sample sequenced in a study of neurological immune-mediated disorders. TCRdb fed the 5' RACE reads into MiXCR, producing one record per CDR3 protein. The profile covers some 25,000 distinct CDR3 sequences, with roughly 7% appearing a single time and about 4.9% taken by the ten largest. Material for sequencing was PBMCs. These receptors all come from a woman in her 40s in good health.

This clonotype was recorded many times. The chain links TRBV20-1 to TRBJ1-5; D not resolved. Germline CDR1 reads DFQATT; CDR2 reads SNEGSKA (reference sequence). V was cut by 3 bases and J by 4 bases, with 13 bases left in between. CDR3 length: 14 residues. The CDR3 DNA reads TGCAGTGCTAGTTCGGGGTGGGAAAATCAGCCCCAGCATTTT. Its protein product is CSASSGWENQPQHF.

This clonotype was counted a few times. Here the CDR3 DNA reads TGTGCCAGCAGCCACACCGGGACACCGTATAGCAATCAGCCCCAGCATTTT. Translation: CASSHTGTPYSNQPQHF. The chain carries TRBV16 and TRBJ1-5; D possibly corresponds to TRBD1 (6 bases). V was pared by 3 bases and J by 0 bases, with 15 bases between. The CDR3 has 17 amino acids. In germline, CDR1 is KGHSY, CDR2 FQNENV.

The sample holds many counts of this clonotype. The J gene is TRBJ1-1, the V gene TRBV7-2; the D is unclear. Germline V gives CDR1 SGHTA, CDR2 FQGNSA. Trimming took 6 bases from V and 4 from J, leaving 12 bases between them. This CDR3 has 13 amino acids. CDR3 nucleotide sequence: TGTGCCAGCAGGCTCGACTTGAGCACTGAAGCTTTCTTT. It translates to CASRLDLSTEAFF.

This clonotype was counted at least ten times. This chain joins TRBV28 and TRBJ2-7; 8 bases agree with TRBD2. Germline CDR1 reads MDHEN; CDR2 reads SYDVKM. The CDR3 runs to 15 residues. The J segment lost 0 bases and the V segment lost 6 bases, leaving 7 bases of the junction unmatched. CDR3 loop: CASSFFSGGSYEQYF. CDR3 bases: TGTGCCAGCAGCTTTTTCAGCGGGGGCTCCTACGAGCAGTACTTC.

This clonotype was observed at least ten times. The V gene is TRBV15, the J gene TRBJ2-4, with D unresolved. Germline lookup yields CDR1 LNHNV and CDR2 YYDKDF (reference sequence). V was clipped by 3 bases and J by 7 bases, with 10 bases between them. The CDR3 extends over 13 amino acids. CDR3 region: CATSRGSSNIQYF. CDR3 coding DNA: TGTGCCACCAGCAGGGGATCTTCCAACATTCAGTACTTC.

This clonotype has ten or more counts. This chain joins TRBV29-1 and TRBJ2-1; 9 bases agree with TRBD1. The CDR3 consists of 13 residues. Losses at the gene ends were 5 bases for V and 4 bases for J; bases not matched to a gene: 3. The germline V gene has CDR1 SQVTM and CDR2 ANQGSEA. The CDR3, as DNA: TGCAGCGTTAAGACAGGGGGATACAATGAGCAGTTCTTC. The encoded protein is CSVKTGGYNEQFF.

This clonotype was observed at least ten times. This chain links TRBV5-1 with TRBJ2-2; D is uncertain. The CDR3 is 13 residues long. Trimming removed 1 base from V and 5 bases from J, with 6 bases in between. Per the germline V gene, CDR1 is SGHRS and CDR2 is YFSETQ. This CDR3 reads CASSLTETGELFF. The CDR3 region has the DNA TGCGCCAGCAGCTTGACCGAGACCGGGGAGCTGTTTTTT.

This clonotype appeared many times. This chain links TRBV5-1 with TRBJ2-1; the match to TRBD2 covers 7 bases. V lost 0 bases to trimming and J lost 9 bases; unmatched junction nucleotides: 12. Germline V gene sequence: CDR1 SGHRS, CDR2 YFSETQ. The CDR3 totals 16 residues. This chain's CDR3 is CASSLGLGAGEAEQFF. The CDR3 bases are TGCGCCAGCAGCTTGGGCCTGGGTGCGGGAGAAGCTGAGCAGTTCTTC. The full variable domain, its missing parts supplied by reference TRBV5-1 and TRBJ2-1, is KAGVTQTPRYLIKTRGQQVTLSCSPISGHRSVSWYQQTPGQGLQFLFEYFSETQRNKGNFPGRFSGRQFSNSRSEMNVSTLELGDSALYLCASSLGLGAGEAEQFFGPGTRLTVL.

This clonotype occurred many times. The gene calls are TRBV20-1 and TRBJ2-7; D is perhaps TRBD2 (5 bases). Trimming removed 6 bases from V and 9 bases from J, with 18 bases in between. The CDR3 has 12 amino acids. The V gene's germline CDR1 is DFQATT and CDR2 SNEGSKA (reference sequence). CDR3 protein: CSAGAPGEAQYF. DNA of the CDR3: TGCAGTGCCGGAGCTCCCGGGGAAGCGCAGTACTTC.

This clonotype qualifies as medium-sized. The rearrangement joins TRBV20-1 to TRBJ2-1; 9 bases match TRBD2. CDR3 length: 14 amino acids. Germline loops: CDR1 DFQATT, CDR2 SNEGSKA (reference sequence). After removal of 2 bases from V and 8 bases from J, the junction contained 7 bases not matched to a gene. CDR3 region: CSARSLAGSDEQFF. CDR3 nucleotide sequence: TGCAGTGCTAGAAGTCTAGCGGGAAGTGATGAGCAGTTCTTC.

CDR3 residues: CASSPTGGVSEAFF. The DNA of the CDR3 is TGTGCCAGCTCCCCTACGGGGGGTGTCTCTGAAGCTTTCTTT. The chain carries TRBV18 and TRBJ1-1, with D possibly matching TRBD1 (5 bases). Between the trimmed V and J ends, which lost 6 bases and 6 bases, there was a span of 17 bases. The CDR3 sequence is 14 residues long. Germline assignment: CDR1 KGHSH and CDR2 LQKENI.

This clonotype was counted ten times or more. The gene calls are TRBV7-3 and TRBJ2-1, with 13 positions matching TRBD2. Germline loops: CDR1 SGHTA, CDR2 FQGTGA. This CDR3 is 18 amino acids long. With V trimmed by 5 bases and J by 8 bases, 15 bases remained unmatched. The CDR3 protein is CASSTGLAGDPGFHEQFF. The CDR3 region has the DNA TGTGCCAGCAGCACTGGACTAGCGGGAGACCCGGGTTTCCATGAGCAGTTCTTC.

This clonotype has a count of ten or more. The CDR3 coding sequence is TGCGCCAGCAGCCAAGAGAAAGGTTTTTGGACTGAAGCTTTCTTT. Amino acid sequence: CASSQEKGFWTEAFF. The chain has TRBV4-1 and TRBJ1-1; D gene uncertain. The V gene's germline CDR1 is MGHRA and CDR2 YSYEKL. V was pared by 0 bases and J by 5 bases, with 13 bases between. This CDR3 has 15 amino acids.

This clonotype was counted at least ten times. This sequence joins TRBV29-1 and TRBJ2-5; 9 bases are shared with TRBD1. With 2 bases clipped from V and 5 bases from J, the junction kept 3 bases outside the gene matches. Germline V gives CDR1 SQVTM, CDR2 ANQGSEA. CDR3 length: 13 residues. CDR3 sequence reads: CSVERDRDETQYF. CDR3 coding DNA: TGCAGCGTTGAAAGGGACAGGGATGAGACCCAGTACTTC.

This clonotype has at least ten counts. CDR3 bases: TGTGCCAGCAGCTCAAGGGGGGCTACGGCCGGGGAGCTGTTTTTT. As protein: CASSSRGATAGELFF. The chain is built from TRBV3-1 and TRBJ2-2; D possibly matches TRBD1 or TRBD2 (6 bases each). This CDR3 comprises 15 residues. V gave up 5 bases and J gave up 6 bases, with 16 bases separating them. Looked up from germline, CDR1 is LGHDT and CDR2 is YNNKEL (reference sequence).

At least ten counts were recorded for this clonotype. This sequence joins TRBV20-1 and TRBJ1-4, with D uncertain. The germline V gene has CDR1 DFQATT and CDR2 SNEGSKA (reference sequence). This CDR3 contains 15 residues. The ends were cut back, 0 bases at V and 7 bases at J, with 15 bases in the middle. The CDR3 sequence: CSAREEAGASEKLFF. As DNA, the CDR3 is TGCAGTGCTAGAGAGGAGGCAGGAGCTAGTGAAAAACTGTTTTTT.

The chain employs TRBV7-2 and TRBJ2-7; D is possibly TRBD1 or TRBD2 (5 bases each). Germline CDR1 reads SGHTA; CDR2 reads FQGNSA. V was cut by 5 bases and J by 9 bases, with 14 bases left in between. The CDR3 extends over 12 amino acids. CDR3 DNA sequence: TGTGCCAGCAGCCTTGGACTTCAGGGGCAGTACTTC. This translates into CASSLGLQGQYF.

In this sample, this clonotype is medium-sized. CDR3 loop: CASSREDRAQSTQYF. The CDR3 nucleotides are TGTGCCAGCAGTCGAGAGGACAGGGCCCAGAGTACGCAGTATTTT. V and J are TRBV12-3 or TRBV12-4 and TRBJ2-3, with 8 bases lining up with TRBD1. After removal of 5 bases from V and 8 bases from J, the junction contained 12 bases not matched to a gene. This CDR3 is built from 15 residues.

This clonotype was counted at least ten times. The CDR3 spells CSARQGGETQYF. In DNA, the CDR3 is TGCAGCGCCCGACAGGGGGGGGAGACCCAGTACTTC. V is TRBV29-1 and J is TRBJ2-5; TRBD1 agrees at 9 bases. Germline V gives CDR1 SQVTM, CDR2 ANQGSEA. The CDR3 covers 12 residues. Unmatched junction bases numbered 5, after V lost 7 bases and J lost 5 bases. Complete variable domain (other parts from reference TRBV29-1 and TRBJ2-5): SAVISQKPSRDICQRGTSLTIQCQVDSQVTMMFWYRQQPGQSLTLIATANQGSEATYESGFVIDKFPISRPNLTFSTLTVSNMSPEDSSIYLCSARQGGETQYFGPGTRLLVL.

This clonotype was recorded many times. The chain has TRBV29-1 and TRBJ1-2; TRBD1 matches 9 bases. V shed 6 bases and J 7 bases; nucleotides not matched to a gene: 9. The CDR3 spans 13 residues. Germline-derived CDR1 and CDR2 are SQVTM and ANQGSEA. This CDR3 is CSVPWGQGGGYTF. CDR3 bases: TGCAGCGTCCCCTGGGGACAGGGAGGTGGCTACACCTTC.

This clonotype was found many times. This chain joins TRBV28 and TRBJ1-5; TRBD1 aligns across 11 bases. This CDR3 spans 18 amino acids. Germline V gene data show CDR1 as MDHEN and CDR2 as SYDVKM. The junction had 15 bases not matched to a gene; V was cut back by 4 bases and J by 7 bases. CDR3 sequence reads: CASSSNSDRGLGVQPQHF. The CDR3, as DNA: TGTGCCAGCAGTTCCAACTCGGACAGGGGGCTAGGTGTACAGCCCCAGCATTTT. Supplemented by reference TRBV28 and TRBJ1-5, the full variable domain reads DVKVTQSSRYLVKRTGEKVFLECVQDMDHENMFWYRQDPGLGLRLIYFSYDVKMKEKGDIPEGYSVSREKKERFSLILESASTNQTSMYLCASSSNSDRGLGVQPQHFGDGTRLSIL.

This clonotype was detected many times. The CDR3 coding sequence is TGCGCCAGCAGCTTGGACAGGGCGGACACCGGGGAGCTGTTTTTT. Its translation: CASSLDRADTGELFF. The chain links TRBV5-1 to TRBJ2-2; possibly TRBD1 for D (6 bases). The germline gives CDR1 SGHRS, CDR2 YFSETQ. This CDR3 has 15 amino acids. V dropped 0 bases and J dropped 3 bases, with 9 bases sitting between them.

This clonotype was seen many times. The chain joins TRBV20-1 to TRBJ2-3; D is ambiguous. The CDR3 is made up of 12 amino acids. Per germline, CDR1 DFQATT and CDR2 SNEGSKA (reference sequence). V was pared by 5 bases and J by 2 bases, with 8 bases between. CDR3 in DNA: TGCAGTGCTCCACATACCACAGATACGCAGTATTTT. Translating it yields CSAPHTTDTQYF.

This clonotype was observed many times. The rearrangement joins TRBV5-1 to TRBJ2-7, with 7 bases aligning to TRBD1. V shed 3 bases, J shed 4 bases, and the junction held 7 bases outside the gene matches. The V gene's germline CDR1 is SGHRS and CDR2 YFSETQ. The CDR3 runs to 14 residues. In DNA, the CDR3 is TGCGCCAGCAGCTCGGATGGGACAGAATACGAGCAGTACTTC. Translation: CASSSDGTEYEQYF.

At least ten counts were recorded for this clonotype. V usage is TRBV5-1 and J usage is TRBJ2-3, with D perhaps matching TRBD1 (5 bases). Looked up from germline, CDR1 is SGHRS and CDR2 is YFSETQ. V gave up 0 bases and J gave up 8 bases, with 10 bases separating them. The CDR3 extends over 13 amino acids. CDR3 nucleotides: TGCGCCAGCAGCTTGGATGGGGCCGTTACGCAGTATTTT. Its translation is CASSLDGAVTQYF.

This clonotype was seen repeatedly, ten times or more. This chain uses TRBV29-1 with TRBJ2-5; 7 bases are shared with TRBD2. CDR1 and CDR2 from the germline V gene are SQVTM and ANQGSEA. The CDR3 contains 13 residues. The ends lost 0 bases at V and 7 bases at J; junction bases unmatched: 5. CDR3 DNA sequence: TGCAGCGTTGAAGAGGGAGGGGCAGGGACCCAGTACTTC. This codes for CSVEEGGAGTQYF. The full variable domain, completed using reference TRBV29-1 and TRBJ2-5, is SAVISQKPSRDICQRGTSLTIQCQVDSQVTMMFWYRQQPGQSLTLIATANQGSEATYESGFVIDKFPISRPNLTFSTLTVSNMSPEDSSIYLCSVEEGGAGTQYFGPGTRLLVL.

This clonotype occurred many times. The chain employs TRBV20-1 and TRBJ2-5; D gene uncertain. V lost 3 bases and J 5 bases, leaving 13 bases between the germline ends. Germline V lookup: CDR1 DFQATT, CDR2 SNEGSKA (reference sequence). The CDR3 extends over 13 amino acids. The DNA for the CDR3 is TGCAGTGCTAGTAGGGTCCCACGCGAGACCCAGTACTTC. As protein: CSASRVPRETQYF.

This clonotype was observed many times. The chain couples TRBV10-3 to TRBJ2-7; the D gene is possibly TRBD1 (5 bases). Germline lookup yields CDR1 ENHRY and CDR2 SYGVKD. V lost 0 bases and J 2 bases, leaving 8 bases between the germline ends. This CDR3 has 14 amino acids. The CDR3 region has the DNA TGTGCCATCAGTGAGTCAGGGGATCCCTACGAGCAGTACTTC. It encodes CAISESGDPYEQYF.

This clonotype was seen ten or more times. This chain connects TRBV7-9 to TRBJ2-5; D is ambiguous. CDR1 is SEHNR, CDR2 FQNEAQ, per germline (reference sequence). This CDR3 comprises 10 residues. Trimming removed 8 bases at V and 2 bases at J, with 3 bases between. The CDR3 coding sequence is TGTGCCAGCGAACAAGAGACCCAGTACTTC. This codes for CASEQETQYF. Supplemented by reference TRBV7-9 and TRBJ2-5, the full variable domain reads DTGVSQNPRHKITKRGQNVTFRCDPISEHNRLYWYRQTLGQGPEFLTYFQNEAQLEKSRLLSDRFSAERPKGSFSTLEIQRTEQGDSAMYLCASEQETQYFGPGTRLLVL.